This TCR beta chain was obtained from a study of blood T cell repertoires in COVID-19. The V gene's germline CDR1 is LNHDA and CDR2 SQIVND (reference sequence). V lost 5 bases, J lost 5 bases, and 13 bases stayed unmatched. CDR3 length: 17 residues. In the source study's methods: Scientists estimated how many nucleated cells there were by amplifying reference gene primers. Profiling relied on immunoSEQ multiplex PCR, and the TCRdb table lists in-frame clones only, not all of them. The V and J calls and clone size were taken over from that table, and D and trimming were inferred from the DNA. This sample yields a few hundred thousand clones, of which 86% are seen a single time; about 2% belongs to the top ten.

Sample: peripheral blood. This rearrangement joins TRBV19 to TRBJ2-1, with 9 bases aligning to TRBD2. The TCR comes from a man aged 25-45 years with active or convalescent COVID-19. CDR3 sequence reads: CASSRRGTSYGDNEQFF. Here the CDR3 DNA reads TGTGCCAGTAGTCGACGAGGGACTAGCTACGGAGACAATGAGCAGTTCTTC.